Below, 3 T cell receptor beta chains from the same sample are listed, as sequenced in a study of T cells after posttransplantation cyclophosphamide. TCRdb's table, derived via immunoSEQ multiplex PCR, lists solely in-frame clones and lacks some. Of tens of thousands of clones listed, 70% to 90% are singletons. Sampled 1 year posttransplant, controls received myeloablative marrow transplants, methotrexate and a calcineurin inhibitor. Sequenced material: PBMCs, taken after an allogeneic stem cell transplant with a calcineurin inhibitor and methotrexate. Receptors were obtained from a female patient aged 50-65 years who received an allogeneic stem cell transplant from an unrelated donor, was CMV-positive, and had chronic GVHD only. Part of the T cell pool may stem from the graft donor.

CDR3 in DNA: TGTGCCAGCAGCCCGAAGCCTAGCCGGGAGCAGCCGATCCGCTACGAGCAGTACTTC. Protein product: CASSPKPSREQPIRYEQYF. The chain joins TRBV13 to TRBJ2-7; the D gene is possibly TRBD2 (6 bases). Trimming pared 5 bases from V and 3 bases from J, leaving 29 bases between. Germline values: CDR1 PRHDT, CDR2 FYEKMQ (reference sequence). The CDR3 contains 19 residues.

The chain is built from TRBV10-3 and TRBJ2-1; D possibly corresponds to TRBD2 (5 bases). V lost 4 bases, J lost 0 bases, and 13 bases lay in between. The CDR3 runs to 16 residues. The germline CDR1 and CDR2 sequences are ENHRY and SYGVKD. Written as DNA, the CDR3 is TGTGCCATCAGTGCGACCGGGGTGAGCTCCTACAATGAGCAGTTCTTC. Translation: CAISATGVSSYNEQFF.

The chain links TRBV7-9 to TRBJ2-5; 7 nucleotides align to TRBD2. The DNA end is a closer match to TRBJ2-7, so the J assignment may be wrong. Germline assignment: CDR1 SEHNR and CDR2 FQNEAQ (reference sequence). CDR3 length: 16 residues. Here the CDR3 reads CASSLGGGSHSYEQYF. DNA for the CDR3: TGTGCCAGCAGCTTAGGCGGGGGAAGCCACTCCTACGAGCAGTACTTC.